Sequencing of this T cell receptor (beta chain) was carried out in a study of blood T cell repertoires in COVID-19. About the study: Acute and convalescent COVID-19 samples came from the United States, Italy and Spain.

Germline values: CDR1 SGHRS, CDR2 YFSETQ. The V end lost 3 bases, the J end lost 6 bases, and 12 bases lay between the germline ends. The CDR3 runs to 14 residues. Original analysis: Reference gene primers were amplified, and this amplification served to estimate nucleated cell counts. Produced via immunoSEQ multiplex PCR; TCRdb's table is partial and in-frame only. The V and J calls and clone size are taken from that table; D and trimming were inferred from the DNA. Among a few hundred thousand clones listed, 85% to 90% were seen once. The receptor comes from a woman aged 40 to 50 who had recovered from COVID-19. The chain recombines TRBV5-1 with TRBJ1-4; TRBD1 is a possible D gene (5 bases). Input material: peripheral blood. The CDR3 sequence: CASSSRGGDEKLFF. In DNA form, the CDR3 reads TGCGCCAGCAGCTCAAGGGGTGGGGATGAAAAACTGTTTTTT.